These T cell receptor beta chains were read from a single sample in a study of early T cells in non-severe SARS-CoV-2 infection. Using its own MiXCR run on the 5' RACE reads, TCRdb lists one record per CDR3 protein. Among 100,000 or so distinct CDR3 sequences, approximately 15% were seen once, and the ten largest hold roughly 4.7%. The source material was whole blood, sampled at baseline. The receptors shown here come from an adult who was a healthcare worker with PCR-confirmed SARS-CoV-2 infection or an uninfected control (not recorded which). Each CDR3 is given with its conserved first and last residue. The D gene is left open where the match is weak. A row's size may be missing; if present it is once, few, many or a size class.

J gene: TRBJ2-1; V gene: TRBV7-8; clone size: few; D gene: .; CDR3 protein: CASSRLVETSYNEQFF; CDR3 DNA: TGTGCCAGCAGCCGCCTTGTGGAAACCTCCTACAATGAGCAGTTCTTC
J gene: TRBJ2-1; V gene: TRBV4-3; clone size: few; D gene: TRBD1; CDR3 protein: CASSQTGTGHNEQFF; CDR3 DNA: TGCGCCAGCAGCCAGACCGGGACAGGACACAATGAGCAGTTCTTC
J gene: TRBJ1-1; V gene: TRBV21-1; clone size: few; D gene: .; CDR3 protein: CADQRPRPRVTEAFF; CDR3 DNA: TGTGCAGACCAGCGACCCCGACCCCGGGTCACTGAAGCTTTCTTT
J gene: TRBJ2-3; V gene: TRBV6-4; clone size: few; D gene: .; CDR3 protein: CASSEGAGEADTQYF; CDR3 DNA: TGTGCCAGCAGTGAAGGGGCAGGAGAGGCAGATACGCAGTATTTT
J gene: TRBJ2-1; V gene: TRBV6-5; clone size: .; D gene: TRBD2; CDR3 protein: CASRLAGGSNEQFF; CDR3 DNA: TGTGCCAGCAGGCTAGCGGGAGGCTCCAATGAGCAGTTCTTC
J gene: TRBJ2-2; V gene: TRBV5-1; clone size: few; D gene: .; CDR3 protein: CASSFQSGELFF; CDR3 DNA: TGCGCCAGCAGCTTTCAGTCCGGGGAGCTGTTTTTT
J gene: TRBJ2-4; V gene: TRBV7-9; clone size: .; D gene: .; CDR3 protein: CASSLVRSGNIQYF; CDR3 DNA: TGTGCCAGCAGCTTAGTGAGGTCTGGAAACATTCAGTACTTC
J gene: TRBJ1-2; V gene: TRBV7-9; clone size: .; D gene: .; CDR3 protein: CASSNSREIYGYTF; CDR3 DNA: TGTGCCAGCAGCAATTCCAGGGAAATCTATGGCTACACCTTC
J gene: TRBJ1-5; V gene: TRBV7-2; clone size: few; D gene: .; CDR3 protein: CASSRLLGTQHF; CDR3 DNA: TGTGCCAGCAGCCGACTTTTGGGAACCCAGCATTTT
J gene: TRBJ2-1; V gene: TRBV20-1; clone size: few; D gene: .; CDR3 protein: CSARDSRLDYNEQFF; CDR3 DNA: TGCAGTGCTAGAGATTCGAGACTAGACTACAATGAGCAGTTCTTC
J gene: TRBJ2-5; V gene: TRBV24-1; clone size: .; D gene: .; CDR3 protein: CATSDYRKQETQYF; CDR3 DNA: TGTGCCACCAGTGATTACAGAAAACAAGAGACCCAGTACTTC
J gene: TRBJ1-4; V gene: TRBV7-2; clone size: many; D gene: .; CDR3 protein: CASSLFRGRKLFF; CDR3 DNA: TGTGCCAGCAGCTTATTTCGGGGCAGAAAACTGTTTTTT
J gene: TRBJ2-3; V gene: TRBV25-1; clone size: .; D gene: .; CDR3 protein: CASSGFWGTDTQYF; CDR3 DNA: TGTGCCAGCAGTGGTTTCTGGGGCACAGATACGCAGTATTTT
J gene: TRBJ2-1; V gene: TRBV11-2; clone size: .; D gene: TRBD2; CDR3 protein: CASSLEGGSINEQFF; CDR3 DNA: TGTGCCAGCAGCTTAGAGGGCGGGAGTATCAATGAGCAGTTCTTC
J gene: TRBJ1-1; V gene: TRBV20-1; clone size: .; D gene: .; CDR3 protein: CSGVPHSNTEAFF; CDR3 DNA: TGCAGTGGGGTTCCACATTCAAACACTGAAGCTTTCTTT
J gene: TRBJ2-1; V gene: TRBV5-1; clone size: many; D gene: TRBD2; CDR3 protein: CASSLEVSGRGHEQFF; CDR3 DNA: TGCGCCAGCAGCTTGGAGGTGAGCGGGAGGGGGCATGAGCAGTTCTTC
J gene: TRBJ2-7; V gene: TRBV9; clone size: .; D gene: TRBD2; CDR3 protein: CASSRRRAGTRTSGYEQYF; CDR3 DNA: TGTGCCAGCAGCCGTAGAAGGGCAGGGACCCGGACTAGCGGCTACGAGCAGTACTTC
J gene: TRBJ1-2; V gene: TRBV7-9; clone size: .; D gene: .; CDR3 protein: CASSGGRPNYGYTF; CDR3 DNA: TGTGCCAGCAGTGGAGGGCGGCCTAACTATGGCTACACCTTC
J gene: TRBJ2-2; V gene: TRBV5-1; clone size: many; D gene: .; CDR3 protein: CASSLEVRELFF; CDR3 DNA: TGCGCCAGCAGCTTGGAGGTCAGGGAGCTGTTTTTT
J gene: TRBJ2-1; V gene: TRBV27; clone size: few; D gene: .; CDR3 protein: CASSLIWGEQFF; CDR3 DNA: TGTGCCAGCAGTTTAATTTGGGGTGAGCAGTTCTTC
J gene: TRBJ2-1; V gene: TRBV18; clone size: .; D gene: .; CDR3 protein: CASSLSGTGGHEQFF; CDR3 DNA: TGTGCCAGCTCACTATCCGGGACTGGCGGCCATGAGCAGTTCTTC
J gene: TRBJ2-7; V gene: TRBV4-1; clone size: few; D gene: .; CDR3 protein: CASSSSGQGLPEQYF; CDR3 DNA: .
J gene: TRBJ2-7; V gene: TRBV6-6; clone size: once; D gene: .; CDR3 protein: CASSPYDEQYF; CDR3 DNA: TGTGCCAGCAGCCCGTACGACGAGCAGTACTTC
J gene: TRBJ2-3; V gene: TRBV20-1; clone size: few; D gene: TRBD1; CDR3 protein: CSARGARGRTDTQYF; CDR3 DNA: TGCAGTGCTAGGGGAGCCAGGGGGCGCACAGATACGCAGTATTTT
J gene: TRBJ1-5; V gene: TRBV6-1; clone size: .; D gene: .; CDR3 protein: CASSVLTDNHQPQHF; CDR3 DNA: TGTGCCAGCAGTGTCCTAACAGACAACCATCAGCCCCAGCATTTT